The TCR beta chain under discussion was sequenced for a study of cytomegalovirus exposure and HLA in healthy donors. Whole-study results and caveats: The CMV antigen specificity of a few CMV-associated chains was confirmed through in vitro analysis.

The donors belonged to the roughly 110-subject validation cohort, separate from the approximately 700-subject first cohort. With respect to this clone: What it binds is unknown.

This CDR3 is 14 amino acids long. Germline CDR1 reads SGHRS; CDR2 reads YFSETQ. With 4 bases clipped from V and 7 bases from J, the junction kept 8 bases outside the gene matches. Sequenced by immunoSEQ multiplex PCR; TCRdb stores in-frame clones only, minus some. This sample carries 150,000 to 200,000 clones, about 80% of them seen once, and the ten largest clones take under 7.5%. This clonotype was obtained from a man aged 18 to 35 in good health and CMV-seropositive. The source material was PBMCs. The chain is built from TRBV5-1 and TRBJ1-3, with 7 bases aligning to TRBD1. The CDR3 DNA follows: TGCGCCAGCAGCCCCGGGACAGAGAGGAACACCATATATTTT. It translates to CASSPGTERNTIYF.